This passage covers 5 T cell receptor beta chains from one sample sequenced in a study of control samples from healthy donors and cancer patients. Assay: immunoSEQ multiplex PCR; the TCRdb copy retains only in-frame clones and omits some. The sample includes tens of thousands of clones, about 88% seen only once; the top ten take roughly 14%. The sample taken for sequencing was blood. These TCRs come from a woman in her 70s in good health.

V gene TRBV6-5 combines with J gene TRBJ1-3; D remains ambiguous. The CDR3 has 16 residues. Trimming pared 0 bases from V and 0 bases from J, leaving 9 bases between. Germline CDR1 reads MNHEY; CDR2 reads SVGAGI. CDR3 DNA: TGTGCCAGCAGTTACTCGTCCGGGAGCTCTGGAAACACCATATATTTT. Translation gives CASSYSSGSSGNTIYF.

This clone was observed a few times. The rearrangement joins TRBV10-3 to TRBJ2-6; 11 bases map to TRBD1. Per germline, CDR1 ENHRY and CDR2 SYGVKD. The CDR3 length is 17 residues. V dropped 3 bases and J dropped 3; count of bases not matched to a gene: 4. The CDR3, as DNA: TGTGCCATCAGTGATGGGACAGGGGGTGATGGGGCCAACGTCCTGACTTTC. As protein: CAISDGTGGDGANVLTF.

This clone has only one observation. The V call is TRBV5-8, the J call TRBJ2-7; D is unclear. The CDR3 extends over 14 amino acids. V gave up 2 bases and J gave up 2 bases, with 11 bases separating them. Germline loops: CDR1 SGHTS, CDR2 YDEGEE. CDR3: CASSFGRGTYEQYF. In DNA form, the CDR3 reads TGTGCCAGCAGCTTCGGCAGAGGCACCTACGAGCAGTACTTC.

The CDR3 spells CASSEVSGPLHF. As DNA, the CDR3 is TGTGCCAGCAGTGAGGTATCCGGCCCCCTCCACTTT. J is TRBJ1-6 and V is TRBV25-1; no clear D gene. Trimming left V 3 bases short and J 13 bases short, with 10 bases between. The CDR3 runs 12 residues. The germline V gene has CDR1 MGHDK and CDR2 SYGVNS.

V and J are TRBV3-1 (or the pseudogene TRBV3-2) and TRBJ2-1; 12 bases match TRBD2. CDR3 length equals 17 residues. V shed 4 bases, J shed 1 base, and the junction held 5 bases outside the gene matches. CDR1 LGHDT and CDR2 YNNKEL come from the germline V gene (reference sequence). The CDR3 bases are TGTGCCAGCAGCCCAACTAGCGGGAGGTGGTCCTACAATGAGCAGTTCTTC. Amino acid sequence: CASSPTSGRWSYNEQFF.